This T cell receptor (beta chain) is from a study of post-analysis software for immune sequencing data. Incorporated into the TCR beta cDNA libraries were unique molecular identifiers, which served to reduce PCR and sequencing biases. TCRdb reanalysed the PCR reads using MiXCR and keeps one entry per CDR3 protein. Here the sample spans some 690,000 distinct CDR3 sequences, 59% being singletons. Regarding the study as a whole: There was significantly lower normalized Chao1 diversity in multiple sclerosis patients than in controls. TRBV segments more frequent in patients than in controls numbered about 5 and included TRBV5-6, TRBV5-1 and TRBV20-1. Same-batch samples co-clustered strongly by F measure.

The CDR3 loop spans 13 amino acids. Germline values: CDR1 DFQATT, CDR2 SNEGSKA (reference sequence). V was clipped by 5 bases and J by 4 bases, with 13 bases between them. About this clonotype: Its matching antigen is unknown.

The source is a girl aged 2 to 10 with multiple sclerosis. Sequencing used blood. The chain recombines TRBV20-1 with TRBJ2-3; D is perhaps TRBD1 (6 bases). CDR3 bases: TGCAGTGCTGGGGACCCAGGGGCAGATACGCAGTATTTT. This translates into CSAGDPGADTQYF.